These 21 T cell receptor beta chains share one sample of origin, sequenced in a study of Tregs in tolerant kidney transplant recipients. Mixed chimerism was transient after nonmyeloablative marrow transplants from related graft donors. Method: immunoSEQ multiplex PCR; TCRdb's copy keeps in-frame clones and lacks some. The sample records 45,000 to 55,000 clones, roughly nine tenths being singletons. The sequencing used CD8+ T cells from blood (PBMCs), collected 24 months after the transplant. The receptors stem from a human patient who received a combined kidney and bone marrow transplant. Among the T cells, some may be from the graft donor.

Worth noting for this clone: This same CDR3 is encoded by further DNA sequences in the sample. CDR3 sequence reads: CASLIVQGAVGDTQYF. CDR3 DNA sequence: TGTGCCAGTTTAATAGTACAGGGGGCTGTGGGCGATACGCAGTATTTT. V and J are TRBV4-2 and TRBJ2-3; 9 bases are shared with TRBD1. CDR1 LGHNA and CDR2 YNFKEQ come from the germline V gene. The CDR3 runs to 16 residues. With 9 bases clipped from V and 6 bases from J, the junction kept 16 bases outside the gene matches.

J is TRBJ2-1 and V is TRBV13, with TRBD2 identical over 10 bases. The V and J ends lost 5 bases and 1 base, in that order; junction bases with no gene match: 5. Germline CDR1 is PRHDT and CDR2 is FYEKMQ (reference sequence). The CDR3 loop spans 16 amino acids. CDR3 amino acids: CASSPGLAVSYNEQFF. CDR3 sequence (DNA): TGTGCCAGCAGCCCCGGACTAGCGGTATCCTACAATGAGCAGTTCTTC.

The chain has TRBV5-6 and TRBJ2-7; the match to TRBD1 covers 9 bases. This CDR3 has 14 amino acids. After removal of 4 bases from V and 2 bases from J, the junction contained 4 bases not matched to a gene. Germline values: CDR1 SGHDT, CDR2 YYEEEE. The CDR3 spells CASSPDRGTYEQYF. The CDR3 bases are TGTGCCAGCAGCCCAGACAGGGGGACCTACGAGCAGTACTTC.

V usage is TRBV4-3 and J usage is TRBJ2-5; 8 bases map to TRBD1. With 5 bases clipped from V and 5 bases from J, the junction kept 10 bases outside the gene matches. This CDR3 has 15 residues. CDR1 and CDR2 (germline): LGHNA, YSLEER. CDR3: CASSLTRGRVETQYF. CDR3 nucleotides: TGCGCCAGCAGCTTGACCAGGGGGCGCGTGGAGACCCAGTACTTC.

By proportion, this clone is large. The chain uses TRBV9 and TRBJ2-1; TRBD2 is a possible D gene (6 bases). V was clipped by 2 bases and J by 5 bases, with 14 bases between them. Germline V lookup: CDR1 SGDLS, CDR2 YYNGEE. The CDR3 totals 15 residues. This CDR3 is CASSVVVSGHNEQFF. CDR3 DNA sequence: TGTGCCAGCAGCGTGGTTGTTAGCGGACACAATGAGCAGTTCTTC.

The chain employs TRBV6-1 and TRBJ2-1; D is uncertain. CDR1 is MNHNS, CDR2 SASEGT, per germline. The length of the CDR3 is 14 residues. V dropped 2 bases and J dropped 5 bases, with 10 bases sitting between them. This chain's CDR3 is CASSESSTDNEQFF. CDR3 DNA: TGTGCCAGCAGTGAATCCTCGACTGACAATGAGCAGTTCTTC.

The chain employs TRBV7-9 and TRBJ2-7; TRBD1 is a possible D gene (6 bases). The CDR3 has 13 amino acids. The V end lost 4 bases, the J end lost 1 base, and 8 bases lay between the germline ends. Germline CDR1 SEHNR, CDR2 FQNEAQ (reference sequence). The CDR3 DNA reads TGTGCCAGCAGCTCCGGGACATCCTACGAGCAGTACTTC. It encodes CASSSGTSYEQYF.

V gene TRBV7-8 combines with J gene TRBJ2-7; possibly TRBD1 for D (8 bases). Germline V lookup: CDR1 SGHVS, CDR2 FQNEAQ. The V gene lost 6 bases and the J gene lost 3 bases, with 18 bases spanning the gap. The length of the CDR3 is 15 residues. The DNA for the CDR3 is TGTGCCAGCAGGGGGGGGACAGGAAAACTCTACGAGCAGTACTTC. It codes for CASRGGTGKLYEQYF.

The table lists this clone with a few counts. The V gene is TRBV2, the J gene TRBJ2-7; TRBD1 agrees at 7 bases. Germline loops: CDR1 SNHLY, CDR2 FYNNEI. With 6 bases clipped from V and 0 bases from J, the junction kept 8 bases outside the gene matches. The CDR3 is 15 amino acids. The CDR3 sequence: CASRPGQMTSYEQYF. DNA for the CDR3: TGTGCCAGCAGGCCGGGACAGATGACCTCCTACGAGCAGTACTTC.

J is TRBJ2-5 and V is TRBV9; 7 positions agree with TRBD2. The DNA end is more similar to TRBJ2-7, so the J call may be wrong. Germline lookup yields CDR1 SGDLS and CDR2 YYNGEE. This CDR3 has 14 amino acids. CDR3: CASSVGGSTYEQYF. In DNA form, the CDR3 reads TGTGCCAGCAGCGTGGGCGGGAGTACCTACGAGCAGTACTTC.

This chain uses TRBV7-8 with TRBJ2-7, with 7 bases matching TRBD1. The CDR3 covers 17 residues. Germline V gives CDR1 SGHVS, CDR2 FQNEAQ. V was pared by 5 bases and J by 5 bases, with 18 bases of the junction left unmatched. The CDR3 DNA is TGTGCCAGCAGCACCTCCCCAGGTGGGACAGAACCGGACGAGCAGTACTTC. Encoded protein: CASSTSPGGTEPDEQYF.

The chain uses TRBV5-4 and TRBJ2-5, with 9 bases aligning to TRBD2. Germline V gives CDR1 SGHNT, CDR2 YYREEE (reference sequence). Unmatched junction bases numbered 3, after V lost 2 bases and J lost 1 base. The CDR3 extends over 15 amino acids. CDR3 in DNA: TGTGCCAGCAGCTTCCGGCGGGAGGGCCAAGAGACCCAGTACTTC. Amino acids: CASSFRREGQETQYF.

The chain joins TRBV7-2 to TRBJ1-3, with TRBD1 matching 7 bases. This CDR3 contains 16 residues. Per the germline V gene, CDR1 is SGHTA and CDR2 is FQGNSA. V was clipped by 5 bases and J by 4 bases; unmatched bases: 11. Here the CDR3 DNA reads TGTGCCAGCAGCCCCATTACCAGGGGGACAGGAAACACCATATATTTT. It encodes CASSPITRGTGNTIYF. The full variable domain, completed using reference TRBV7-2 and TRBJ1-3, is GAGVSQSPSNKVTEKGKDVELRCDPISGHTALYWYRQSLGQGLEFLIYFQGNSAPDKSGLPSDRFSAERTGGSVSTLTIQRTQQEDSAVYLCASSPITRGTGNTIYFGEGSWLTVV.

The chain is built from TRBV4-3 and TRBJ2-5; tentatively, D is TRBD2 (7 bases). Germline lookup yields CDR1 LGHNA and CDR2 YSLEER. This CDR3 region has 15 residues. Trimming took off 1 base at V and 6 bases at J, with 15 bases between the two ends. The DNA for the CDR3 is TGCGCCAGCAGCCAAGGACTAGGGGGGGGACAGACCCAGTACTTC. Translating gives CASSQGLGGGQTQYF.

J is TRBJ1-6 and V is TRBV10-1; D may be TRBD1 (6 bases). The CDR3 loop spans 13 amino acids. V was cut by 9 bases and J by 6 bases, with 12 bases left in between. Germline V gene sequence: CDR1 WNHNN, CDR2 SYGVQD (reference sequence). CDR3 region: CARRDTLNSPLHF. Here the CDR3 DNA reads TGCGCCAGACGGGACACACTTAATTCACCCCTCCACTTT.

The chain links TRBV5-5 to TRBJ2-7; TRBD1 matches 8 bases. This CDR3 region has 14 residues. V shed 3 bases and J 2 bases; nucleotides not matched to a gene: 4. CDR1 and CDR2 (germline): SGHKS, YYEKEE (reference sequence). This CDR3 is CASSYNRGAYEQYF. CDR3 DNA: TGTGCCAGCAGCTATAACAGGGGGGCCTACGAGCAGTACTTC.

The chain links TRBV30 to TRBJ2-7, with D unresolved. Trimming stripped 1 base from V and 2 bases from J, with 9 bases between. This CDR3 is 13 amino acids long. In germline, CDR1 is GTSNPN, CDR2 SVGIG (reference sequence). The CDR3 spells CAWSGRVTYEQYF. CDR3 DNA sequence: TGTGCCTGGAGTGGCCGGGTGACCTACGAGCAGTACTTC.

The chain has TRBV7-3 and TRBJ2-1; TRBD1 aligns across 8 bases. This CDR3 region has 16 residues. The trim removed 1 base at V and 6 bases at J, leaving 8 bases unmatched. CDR1 and CDR2 (germline): SGHTA, FQGTGA. CDR3 sequence (DNA): TGTGCCAGCAGCTTAAATTCGCAGGGGGCGGTCAATGAGCAGTTCTTC. Protein sequence: CASSLNSQGAVNEQFF.

The count of this clone is one. The J gene is TRBJ2-6, the V gene TRBV28, with D possibly being TRBD1 (6 bases). In germline, CDR1 is MDHEN, CDR2 SYDVKM. Trimming left V 6 bases short and J 0 bases short, with 12 bases between. CDR3 length equals 16 residues. CDR3 loop: CASRTRQASGANVLTF. CDR3 DNA sequence: TGTGCCAGCAGAACCCGACAGGCCTCTGGGGCCAACGTCCTGACTTTC.

The chain couples TRBV29-1 to TRBJ2-1; D gene uncertain. V was trimmed by 0 bases and J by 0 bases, leaving 12 bases between them. Per germline, CDR1 SQVTM and CDR2 ANQGSEA. This CDR3 is 16 amino acids long. CDR3 sequence: CSVEDHPNYSYNEQFF. CDR3 in DNA: TGCAGCGTTGAAGATCACCCTAACTACTCCTACAATGAGCAGTTCTTC.

The chain uses TRBV11-3 and TRBJ1-5; 10 bases fit TRBD1. The V gene's germline CDR1 is SGHNT and CDR2 YENEEA. V shed 5 bases and J 4 bases; nucleotides not matched to a gene: 5. CDR3 length equals 15 residues. DNA for the CDR3: TGTGCCAGCAGCCCCCGGACAGGGGGGAATCAGCCCCAGCATTTT. It specifies CASSPRTGGNQPQHF.